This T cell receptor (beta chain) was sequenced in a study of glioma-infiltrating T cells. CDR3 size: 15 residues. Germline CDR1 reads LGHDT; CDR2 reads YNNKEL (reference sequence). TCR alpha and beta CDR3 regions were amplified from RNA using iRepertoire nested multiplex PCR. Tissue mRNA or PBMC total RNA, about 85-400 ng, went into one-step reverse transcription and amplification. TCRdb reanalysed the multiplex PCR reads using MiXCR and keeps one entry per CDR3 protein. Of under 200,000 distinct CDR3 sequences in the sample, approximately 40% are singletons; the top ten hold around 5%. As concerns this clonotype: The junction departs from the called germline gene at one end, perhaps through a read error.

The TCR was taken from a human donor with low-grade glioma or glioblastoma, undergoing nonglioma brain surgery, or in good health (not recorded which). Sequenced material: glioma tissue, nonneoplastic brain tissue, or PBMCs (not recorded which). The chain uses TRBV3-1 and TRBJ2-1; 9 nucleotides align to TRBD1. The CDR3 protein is CASSQPGQGNNEKFF. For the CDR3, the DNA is TGTGCGAGCAGCCAACCGGGACAGGGTAACAATGAGAAGTTCTTC.